This T cell receptor beta chain was recorded in a study of T cell responses to AZD1222 COVID-19 vaccine (dated by TCRdb to the early 2020s). With respect to the entire study: TCR sequencing was performed for 230 to 250 trial participants, of whom around 200 were given two doses of AZD1222 and around 25 were given two doses of MenACWY control vaccine. Trial participants were enrolled by age into subgroups of 18-55, 56-69 and 70-plus years, and around 140, 26 and 57 TCR-sequenced participants, respectively, were included in these subgroups.

The study at large found these results: A significant rise in spike-specific TCR breadth and depth was observed after two AZD1222 doses relative to day 0 and relative to MenACWY recipients. The 56-69-year group was small, and its depth increase did not reach significance, likely because of low power. Because no samples from the day 14 peak response were available, repertoires could be characterized only after the peak T cell response. Conclusions about previously exposed vaccinees are limited, since just six or seven AZD1222 recipients were seropositive for SARS-CoV-2 at baseline. Participants were mostly white British, with more females than males. The authors suggested clonal diversity may have been underestimated. Epitopes outside the regions mutated in the B.1.351 and B.1.1.7 variants were reportedly recognized by nearly half of the unique spike-specific TCRs. The vaccine-associated CD4 TCRs covered the entire spike protein, and the dominant responses fell in regions 160-218 and 743-854.

The CDR3 regions of human TCRbeta chains were subjected to immunosequencing. From the authors' description of their analysis: Repertoire TCRs were matched against a reference library of SARS-CoV-2-specific TCRs generated with the MIRA antigen-specificity platform. Breadth was defined as the fraction of unique TCRs that were SARS-CoV-2-associated, and depth was defined as the fraction of total T cells that were SARS-CoV-2-associated. Using the MIRA data, every spike-specific TCR was mapped to the spike region that the TCR reacted to and assigned to either a CD4 or a CD8 class. Log10-transformed breadth and depth values were compared by one-way ANOVA with Sidak's multiple comparisons tests. Held by TCRdb, this immuneACCESS table contains in-frame sequences only and omits some clones. Under half of the omission traces to an unresolved V gene where checked; the cause of the rest is unknown. V and J calls and clone size come straight from that table; D and trimming were deduced from the DNA. The sample contains 150,000 to 250,000 clones, approximately 93% of them found a single time. Of the sample, 1% is held by the ten largest clones.

From the germline V gene, CDR1 is SGDLS and CDR2 is YYNGEE. Trimming leaves V shorter by 2 bases and J shorter by 4 bases, with the junction holding 4 bases beyond the gene matches. The CDR3 has 15 amino acids, counting the end cysteine and phenylalanine. CDR3 DNA is the only sequence kept; it has 45 bases, read in frame from the first base. Details on this clone: Its antigen is still unknown. Qualities for individual bases were not recorded, and no much larger clone is one base off.

The time point label for this specimen denotes: about 28 days (+/-7) after the second vaccine dose. AZD1222 recipients given second doses at about 4 weeks or at about 12 weeks were pooled, since spike-specific TCR depth and breadth were not found to differ between the two schedules. Vaccinee samples were obtained from the UK trials COV001 and COV002, which included a single-blind randomized controlled phase 2/3 trial of AZD1222 (ChAdOx1 nCoV-19) in healthy adults. Trial participant PBMC samples were collected at day 0 and day 28 after the second dose for TCRbeta chain sequencing. The sample consisted of peripheral blood, taken 28 days after the second AZD1222 dose. The V gene is TRBV9 and the J gene is TRBJ2-3, with 10 central nucleotides matching TRBD1. The receptor was derived from an adult who received the AZD1222 COVID-19 vaccine. The CDR3 reads CASSVRQGASDTQYF. The nucleotides are TGTGCCAGCAGCGTGAGACAGGGGGCTTCAGATACGCAGTATTTT.